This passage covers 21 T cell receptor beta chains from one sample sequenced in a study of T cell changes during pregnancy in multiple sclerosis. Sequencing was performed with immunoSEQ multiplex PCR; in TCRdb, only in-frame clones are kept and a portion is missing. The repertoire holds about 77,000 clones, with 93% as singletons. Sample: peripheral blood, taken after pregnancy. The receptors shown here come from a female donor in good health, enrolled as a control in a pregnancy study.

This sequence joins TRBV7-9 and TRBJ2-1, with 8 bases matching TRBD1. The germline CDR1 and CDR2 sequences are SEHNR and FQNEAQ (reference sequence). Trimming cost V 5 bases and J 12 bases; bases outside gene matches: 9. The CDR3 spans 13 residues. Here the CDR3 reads CASSTDRGLGQFF. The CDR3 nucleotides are TGTGCCAGCAGCACCGACAGGGGCCTAGGGCAGTTCTTC.

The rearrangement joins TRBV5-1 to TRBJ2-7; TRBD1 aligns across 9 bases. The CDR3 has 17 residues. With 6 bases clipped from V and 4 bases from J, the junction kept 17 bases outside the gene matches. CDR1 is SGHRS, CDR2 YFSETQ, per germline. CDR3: CASTRGVIRDRAYEQYF. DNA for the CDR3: TGCGCCAGCACCCGAGGGGTGATCCGGGACAGGGCTTACGAGCAGTACTTC.

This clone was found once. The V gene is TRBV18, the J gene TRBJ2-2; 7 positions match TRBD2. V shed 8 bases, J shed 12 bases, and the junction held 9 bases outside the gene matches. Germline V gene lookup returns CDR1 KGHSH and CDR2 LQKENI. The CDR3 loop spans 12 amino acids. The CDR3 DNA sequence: TGTGCCAGCCCCGGCCCGGGAGGCAAGCTGTTTTTT. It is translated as CASPGPGGKLFF.

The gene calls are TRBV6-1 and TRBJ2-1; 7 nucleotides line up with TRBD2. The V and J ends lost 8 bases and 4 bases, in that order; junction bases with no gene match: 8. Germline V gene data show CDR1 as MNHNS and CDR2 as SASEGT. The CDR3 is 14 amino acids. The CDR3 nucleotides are TGTGCCAGCCGGGGCGGGGGACGTTACAATGAGCAGTTCTTC. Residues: CASRGGGRYNEQFF.

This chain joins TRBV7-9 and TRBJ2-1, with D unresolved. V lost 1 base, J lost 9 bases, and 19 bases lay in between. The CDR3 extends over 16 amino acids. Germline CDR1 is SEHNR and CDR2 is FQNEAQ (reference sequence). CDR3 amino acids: CASSLGANSYNSEQFF. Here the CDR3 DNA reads TGTGCCAGCAGCTTAGGGGCTAACAGCTACAATTCTGAGCAGTTCTTC.

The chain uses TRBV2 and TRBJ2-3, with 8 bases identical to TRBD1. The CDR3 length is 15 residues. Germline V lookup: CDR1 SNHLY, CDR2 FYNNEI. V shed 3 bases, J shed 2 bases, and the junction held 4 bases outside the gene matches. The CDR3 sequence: CASSEGTGHTDTQYF. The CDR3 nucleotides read TGTGCCAGCAGTGAGGGGACAGGACACACAGATACGCAGTATTTT.

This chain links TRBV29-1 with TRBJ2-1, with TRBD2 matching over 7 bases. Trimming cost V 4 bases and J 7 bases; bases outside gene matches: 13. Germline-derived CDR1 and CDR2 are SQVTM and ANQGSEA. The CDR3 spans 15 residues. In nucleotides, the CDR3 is TGCAGCGTTGTAGGGGCGGGAGTGGTTGAGAATGAGCAGTTCTTC. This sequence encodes CSVVGAGVVENEQFF.

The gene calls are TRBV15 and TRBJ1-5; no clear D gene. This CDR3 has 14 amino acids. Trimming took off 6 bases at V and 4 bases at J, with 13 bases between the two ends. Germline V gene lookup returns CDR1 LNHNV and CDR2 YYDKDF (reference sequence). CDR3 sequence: CATSPGSRNQPQHF. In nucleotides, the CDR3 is TGTGCCACCAGTCCCGGTTCTAGAAATCAGCCCCAGCATTTT.

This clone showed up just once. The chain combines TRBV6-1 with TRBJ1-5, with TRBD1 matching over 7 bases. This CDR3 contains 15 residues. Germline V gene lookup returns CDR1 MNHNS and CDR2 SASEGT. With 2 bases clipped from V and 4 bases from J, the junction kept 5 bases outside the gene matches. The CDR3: CASSERATGNQPQHF. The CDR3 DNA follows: TGTGCCAGCAGTGAAAGGGCGACAGGGAATCAGCCCCAGCATTTT.

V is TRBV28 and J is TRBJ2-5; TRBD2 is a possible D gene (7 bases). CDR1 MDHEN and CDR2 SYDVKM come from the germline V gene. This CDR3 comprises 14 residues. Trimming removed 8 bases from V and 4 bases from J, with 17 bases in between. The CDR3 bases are TGTGCCAGCCAACGTACGGGGGGCGGAGAGACCCAGTACTTC. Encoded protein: CASQRTGGGETQYF.

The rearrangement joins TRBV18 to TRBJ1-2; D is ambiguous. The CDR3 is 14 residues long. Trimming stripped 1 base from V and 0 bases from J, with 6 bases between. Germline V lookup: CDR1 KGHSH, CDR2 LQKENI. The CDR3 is CASSPLTSNYGYTF. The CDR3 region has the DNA TGTGCCAGCTCACCACTCACTTCTAACTATGGCTACACCTTC.

The CDR3 DNA reads as TGTGCCAGCAGCGCCCGACTCTCTAAACAATTTGAAAAACTGTTTTTT. This encodes CASSARLSKQFEKLFF. The chain links TRBV2 to TRBJ1-4; no firm D call. V shed 6 bases and J shed 7 bases, with 21 bases lying between them. Germline CDR1 and CDR2: SNHLY and FYNNEI. The CDR3 contains 16 residues.

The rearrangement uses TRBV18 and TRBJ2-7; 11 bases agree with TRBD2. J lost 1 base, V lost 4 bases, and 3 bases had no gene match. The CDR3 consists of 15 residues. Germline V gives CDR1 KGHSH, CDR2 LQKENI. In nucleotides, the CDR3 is TGTGCCAGCTCACTCGGGACTAGCGGATCCTACGAGCAGTACTTC. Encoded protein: CASSLGTSGSYEQYF.

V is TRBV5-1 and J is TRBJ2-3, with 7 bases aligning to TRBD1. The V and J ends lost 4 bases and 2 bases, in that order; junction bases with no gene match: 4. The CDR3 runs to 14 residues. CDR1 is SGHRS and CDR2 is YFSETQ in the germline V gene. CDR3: CASSGGQLTDTQYF. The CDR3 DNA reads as TGCGCCAGCAGCGGGGGACAGCTCACAGATACGCAGTATTTT.

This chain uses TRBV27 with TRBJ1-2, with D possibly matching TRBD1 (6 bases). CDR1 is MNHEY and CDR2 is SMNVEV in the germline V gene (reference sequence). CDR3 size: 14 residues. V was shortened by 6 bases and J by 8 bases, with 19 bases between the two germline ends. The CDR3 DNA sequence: TGTGCCAGCAGGCAACTAAACAGGGCGCGGGGCTACACCTTC. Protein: CASRQLNRARGYTF.

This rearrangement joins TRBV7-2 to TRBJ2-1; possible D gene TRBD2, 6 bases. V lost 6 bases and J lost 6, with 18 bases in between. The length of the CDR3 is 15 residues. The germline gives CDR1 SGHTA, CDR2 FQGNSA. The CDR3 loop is CASSRGTLGVNEQFF. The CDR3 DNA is TGTGCCAGCAGTCGAGGGACTCTAGGGGTCAATGAGCAGTTCTTC.

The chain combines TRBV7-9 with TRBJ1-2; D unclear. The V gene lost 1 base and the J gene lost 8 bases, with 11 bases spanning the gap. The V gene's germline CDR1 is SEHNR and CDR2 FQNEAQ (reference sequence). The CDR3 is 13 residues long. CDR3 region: CASSLDTRSGYTF. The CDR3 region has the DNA TGTGCCAGCAGCTTAGATACCAGGTCAGGCTACACCTTC.

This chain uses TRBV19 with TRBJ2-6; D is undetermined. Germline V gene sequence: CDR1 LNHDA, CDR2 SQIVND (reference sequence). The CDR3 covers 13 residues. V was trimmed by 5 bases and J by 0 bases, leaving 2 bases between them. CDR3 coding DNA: TGTGCCAGTAGTCTCTCTGGGGCCAACGTCCTGACTTTC. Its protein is CASSLSGANVLTF.

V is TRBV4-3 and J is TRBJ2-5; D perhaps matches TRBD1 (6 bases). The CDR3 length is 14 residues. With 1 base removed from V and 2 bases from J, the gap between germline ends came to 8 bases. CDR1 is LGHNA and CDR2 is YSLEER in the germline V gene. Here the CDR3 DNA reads TGCGCCAGCAGCCAAGCACAGGGTCAAGAGACCCAGTACTTC. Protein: CASSQAQGQETQYF.

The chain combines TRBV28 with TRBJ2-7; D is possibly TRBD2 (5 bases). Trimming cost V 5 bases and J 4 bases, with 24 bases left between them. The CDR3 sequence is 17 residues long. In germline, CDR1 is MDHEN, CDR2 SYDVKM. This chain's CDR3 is CASSPSPASFPYYEQYF. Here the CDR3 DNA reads TGTGCCAGCAGTCCCTCCCCTGCTAGCTTCCCCTATTACGAGCAGTACTTC.

CDR3 sequence reads: CASSLDMQGTKNIQYF. CDR3 nucleotides: TGCGCCAGCAGCTTGGATATGCAGGGTACCAAAAACATTCAGTACTTC. V gene TRBV5-1 combines with J gene TRBJ2-4, with D perhaps TRBD1 (5 bases). V lost 0 bases and J lost 2, with 12 bases in between. Germline V gene lookup returns CDR1 SGHRS and CDR2 YFSETQ. The CDR3 sequence is 16 residues long.